This T cell receptor (beta chain) emerged from a study of T cell responses to AZD1222 COVID-19 vaccine (dated by TCRdb to the early 2020s). Describing the broader study: A total of 230 or so trial participants underwent TCR sequencing, of whom nearly 210 received two doses of AZD1222 and about 26 received two doses of the MenACWY control vaccine. Trial participants were enrolled by age into subgroups of 18-55, 56-69 and 70-plus years, and around 150, 29 and 61 TCR-sequenced participants, respectively, were included in these subgroups. Beyond this particular receptor, the publication reports: Vaccine-associated CD4 TCRs spanned the whole spike protein, with dominant responses in regions 160-218 and 743-854. A significant rise in spike-specific TCR breadth and depth was observed after two AZD1222 doses relative to day 0 and relative to MenACWY recipients. Epitopes outside the regions mutated in the B.1.351 and B.1.1.7 variants were reportedly recognized by nearly half of the unique spike-specific TCRs. Participants were mostly white British and included more females than males, and it was suggested by the authors that clonal diversity may have been underestimated. No day 14 peak-response samples were available, so repertoires were characterized only after the peak T cell response. Conclusions about previously exposed vaccinees are limited because only a handful of AZD1222 recipients were SARS-CoV-2 seropositive at baseline. In the small 56-69-year group, the increase in depth fell short of significance, most likely because of low power.

Worth noting for this clone: The specificity of this receptor is unknown. Base-call qualities are not available, and no considerably larger clone is one nucleotide away.

The CDR3 regions of human TCRbeta chains were analyzed by immunosequencing. Under the source paper's analysis protocol: TCRs in the repertoires were compared against a reference library of SARS-CoV-2-specific TCRs that had been generated with the MIRA antigen-specificity platform. Breadth was defined as the fraction of unique TCRs that were SARS-CoV-2-associated. Depth was defined as the fraction of total T cells that were SARS-CoV-2-associated. Each spike-specific TCR was assigned to its reactive spike region and to a CD4 or CD8 class using the MIRA data. Log10-transformed breadth and depth values were compared by one-way ANOVA with Sidak's multiple comparisons tests. Held by TCRdb, this immuneACCESS table contains in-frame sequences only and omits some clones. Under half of the omission traces to an unresolved V gene where checked; the cause of the rest is unknown. The D gene and trimming were derived from the DNA, and the V and J assignments and clone size from that table. This sample lists some 150,000 clones; about 90% were detected once. The top ten clonotypes cover less than 3.5% of the sample.

The sample's time point, from its label and the paper: about 28 days (+/-7) after the second vaccine dose. AZD1222 recipients given second doses at about 4 weeks or at about 12 weeks were pooled, since spike-specific TCR depth and breadth were not found to differ between the two schedules. The vaccinee samples were drawn from two UK trials, COV001 and COV002, one of which was a single-blind randomized controlled phase 2/3 trial testing AZD1222 (ChAdOx1 nCoV-19) in healthy adults. Trial participant PBMC samples were collected at day 0 and day 28 after the second dose for TCRbeta chain sequencing. Spanning cysteine to phenylalanine, the CDR3 consists of 14 amino acids. The sequence is cut down to CDR3 DNA, 42 bases in frame from base 1. CDR1 and CDR2 were assigned from the germline V gene (reference sequence) as LGHDT and YNNKEL. The V and J ends are trimmed by 3 bases and 1 base, leaving 9 bases between them.

This TCR was recovered from an adult who received the AZD1222 COVID-19 vaccine. The material sequenced was peripheral blood, taken 28 days after the second AZD1222 dose. The chain uses TRBV3-1 (or the pseudogene TRBV3-2) and TRBJ1-1; too little of a D gene remains to name it. This receptor has the CDR3 CASSHQTQNTEAFF. In nucleotides, the sequence is TGTGCCAGCAGCCATCAAACTCAGAACACTGAAGCTTTCTTT.